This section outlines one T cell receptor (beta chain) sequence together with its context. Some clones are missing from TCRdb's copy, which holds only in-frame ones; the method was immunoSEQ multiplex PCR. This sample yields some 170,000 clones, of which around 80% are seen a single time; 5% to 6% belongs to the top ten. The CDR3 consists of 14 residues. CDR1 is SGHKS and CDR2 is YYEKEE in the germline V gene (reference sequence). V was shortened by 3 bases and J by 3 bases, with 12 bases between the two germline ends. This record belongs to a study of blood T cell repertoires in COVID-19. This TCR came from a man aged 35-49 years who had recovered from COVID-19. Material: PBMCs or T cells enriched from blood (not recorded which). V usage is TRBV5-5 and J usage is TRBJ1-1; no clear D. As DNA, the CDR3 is TGTGCCAGCAGCTCCCTCAGCCAGGACACTGAAGCTTTCTTT. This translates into CASSSLSQDTEAFF.